These T cell receptor beta chains were read from a single sample in a study of Ad26.COV2.S vaccination and SARS-CoV-2 variants. TCRdb keeps only in-frame clones here, not all; method: immunoSEQ multiplex PCR. The data show roughly 300,000 clones, approximately 90% seen once. The input for sequencing was peripheral blood, taken in a trial of Ad26.COV2.S vaccine versus placebo. The receptors were gathered from a person between 18 and 65 years old who received the Ad26.COV2.S COVID-19 vaccine or a placebo. Each CDR3 is given with its conserved first and last residue. The D gene is left open where the match is weak. The size of a clone is reported for some rows only, either as once, few or many, or as a class for expanded clones.

d_call: TRBD1; clone_size: -; v_call: TRBV19; j_call: TRBJ1-1; cdr3_aa: CASSLRDRGMNTEAFF; cdr3_nt: TGTGCCAGTAGCCTCCGGGACAGGGGAATGAACACTGAAGCTTTCTTT
d_call: -; clone_size: -; v_call: TRBV6-6; j_call: TRBJ1-6; cdr3_aa: CASSYSETVYNSPLHF; cdr3_nt: TGTGCCAGCAGTTACTCCGAGACAGTTTATAATTCACCCCTCCACTTT
d_call: TRBD2; clone_size: -; v_call: TRBV4-1; j_call: TRBJ2-5; cdr3_aa: CASSRLAGETQYF; cdr3_nt: TGCGCCAGCAGCAGACTAGCGGGAGAGACCCAGTACTTC
d_call: -; clone_size: -; v_call: TRBV5-5; j_call: TRBJ2-5; cdr3_aa: CASSLGQLQETQYF; cdr3_nt: TGTGCCAGCAGCTTGGGACAGCTACAAGAGACCCAGTACTTC
d_call: -; clone_size: -; v_call: TRBV10-3; j_call: TRBJ1-1; cdr3_aa: CAISDLGEAFF; cdr3_nt: TGTGCCATCAGTGACCTCGGCGAAGCTTTCTTT
d_call: -; clone_size: once; v_call: TRBV6-5; j_call: TRBJ1-1; cdr3_aa: CASSPDGNTEAFF; cdr3_nt: TGTGCCAGCAGCCCCGACGGCAACACTGAAGCTTTCTTT
d_call: -; clone_size: -; v_call: TRBV6-2/TRBV6-3; j_call: TRBJ1-1; cdr3_aa: CASSYLGYTEAFF; cdr3_nt: TGTGCCAGCAGTTACCTTGGGTACACTGAAGCTTTCTTT
d_call: -; clone_size: -; v_call: TRBV19; j_call: TRBJ2-6; cdr3_aa: CASSILRFSGANVLTF; cdr3_nt: TGTGCCAGTAGTATATTGCGGTTCTCTGGGGCCAACGTCCTGACTTTC
d_call: -; clone_size: -; v_call: TRBV7-8; j_call: TRBJ2-7; cdr3_aa: CASSLKADSYEQYF; cdr3_nt: TGTGCCAGCAGCTTAAAGGCCGACTCCTACGAGCAGTACTTC
d_call: -; clone_size: -; v_call: TRBV19; j_call: TRBJ1-2; cdr3_aa: CASTWDEGNYGYTF; cdr3_nt: TGTGCCAGTACCTGGGACGAGGGTAACTATGGCTACACCTTC
d_call: TRBD2; clone_size: -; v_call: TRBV10-2; j_call: TRBJ2-2; cdr3_aa: CASSVSGRAYGELFF; cdr3_nt: TGCGCCAGCAGTGTGAGCGGGAGGGCCTACGGGGAGCTGTTTTTT
d_call: -; clone_size: -; v_call: TRBV28; j_call: TRBJ1-1; cdr3_aa: CASSAAGAGNTEAFF; cdr3_nt: TGTGCCAGCAGCGCAGCGGGCGCGGGGAACACTGAAGCTTTCTTT
d_call: -; clone_size: once; v_call: TRBV19; j_call: TRBJ2-7; cdr3_aa: CASSVTLTGEQYF; cdr3_nt: TGTGCCAGTAGTGTAACACTCACGGGCGAGCAGTACTTC
d_call: -; clone_size: -; v_call: TRBV6-6; j_call: TRBJ2-2; cdr3_aa: CASSPGGGGASGELFF; cdr3_nt: TGTGCCAGCAGTCCGGGGGGAGGGGGCGCTTCTGGGGAGCTGTTTTTT
d_call: -; clone_size: once; v_call: TRBV2; j_call: TRBJ1-2; cdr3_aa: CASSAGTARLEGYTF; cdr3_nt: TGTGCCAGCAGTGCCGGGACGGCTCGTCTGGAGGGCTACACCTTC
d_call: TRBD1; clone_size: once; v_call: TRBV19; j_call: TRBJ2-6; cdr3_aa: CASSIGQGAGANVLTF; cdr3_nt: TGTGCCAGTAGTATCGGACAGGGGGCTGGGGCCAACGTCCTGACTTTC
d_call: -; clone_size: -; v_call: TRBV7-2; j_call: TRBJ2-5; cdr3_aa: CASSLGSGESETQYF; cdr3_nt: TGTGCCAGCAGCTTAGGGTCTGGGGAGTCGGAGACCCAGTACTTC
d_call: -; clone_size: -; v_call: TRBV7-2; j_call: TRBJ2-1; cdr3_aa: CASSPRSGAGTYNEQFF; cdr3_nt: TGTGCCAGCAGCCCACGATCGGGGGCTGGGACATACAATGAGCAGTTCTTC
d_call: TRBD2; clone_size: -; v_call: TRBV9; j_call: TRBJ2-7; cdr3_aa: CASSPGTSGIYEQYF; cdr3_nt: TGTGCCAGCAGCCCGGGGACTAGCGGGATCTACGAGCAGTACTTC
d_call: TRBD1; clone_size: few; v_call: TRBV18; j_call: TRBJ2-5; cdr3_aa: CASSTLQGQETQYF; cdr3_nt: TGTGCCAGCTCAACCTTACAGGGGCAAGAGACCCAGTACTTC
d_call: TRBD2; clone_size: few; v_call: TRBV4-1; j_call: TRBJ2-1; cdr3_aa: CASSQEGTSGSISEQFF; cdr3_nt: TGCGCCAGCAGCCAAGAGGGGACTAGCGGGAGTATTAGTGAGCAGTTCTTC
d_call: -; clone_size: few; v_call: TRBV5-1; j_call: TRBJ2-7; cdr3_aa: CASSLWAGDEQYF; cdr3_nt: TGCGCCAGCAGCTTGTGGGCAGGGGACGAGCAGTACTTC
d_call: -; clone_size: -; v_call: TRBV25-1; j_call: TRBJ1-1; cdr3_aa: CASGTKAPDGIATEAFF; cdr3_nt: TGTGCCAGCGGTACCAAGGCCCCGGACGGCATCGCCACTGAAGCTTTCTTT
d_call: -; clone_size: once; v_call: TRBV4-1; j_call: TRBJ2-5; cdr3_aa: CASSQSWGGKETQYF; cdr3_nt: TGCGCCAGCAGCCAAAGTTGGGGAGGAAAAGAGACCCAGTACTTC
d_call: TRBD2; clone_size: -; v_call: TRBV10-3; j_call: TRBJ2-6; cdr3_aa: CAIYGRALSGANVLTF; cdr3_nt: TGTGCCATCTACGGGAGGGCCTTATCTGGGGCCAACGTCCTGACTTTC
d_call: TRBD1; clone_size: few; v_call: TRBV30; j_call: TRBJ2-2; cdr3_aa: CAWREQGAPTGELFF; cdr3_nt: TGTGCCTGGAGGGAGCAGGGGGCGCCCACCGGGGAGCTGTTTTTT
d_call: TRBD1; clone_size: few; v_call: TRBV25-1; j_call: TRBJ1-1; cdr3_aa: CASGTGGVNTEAFF; cdr3_nt: TGTGCCAGTGGGACAGGGGGAGTGAACACTGAAGCTTTCTTT
d_call: -; clone_size: once; v_call: TRBV30; j_call: TRBJ1-2; cdr3_aa: CAWSFTDYGYTF; cdr3_nt: TGTGCCTGGAGTTTCACAGACTATGGCTACACCTTC
d_call: TRBD1; clone_size: -; v_call: TRBV3-1/TRBV3-2; j_call: TRBJ2-5; cdr3_aa: CASSRDRDETQYF; cdr3_nt: TGTGCCAGCAGCCGGGACAGGGATGAGACCCAGTACTTC
d_call: TRBD1; clone_size: once; v_call: TRBV6-5; j_call: TRBJ1-5; cdr3_aa: CASSNFGTENQPQHF; cdr3_nt: TGTGCCAGCAGTAACTTTGGGACAGAGAATCAGCCCCAGCATTTT
d_call: -; clone_size: -; v_call: TRBV9; j_call: TRBJ1-6; cdr3_aa: CASSVQGGTPLHF; cdr3_nt: TGTGCCAGCAGCGTACAGGGTGGGACACCCCTCCACTTT
d_call: -; clone_size: -; v_call: TRBV30; j_call: TRBJ2-5; cdr3_aa: CAWSVGTQYF; cdr3_nt: TGTGCCTGGAGTGTCGGGACCCAGTACTTC
d_call: -; clone_size: -; v_call: TRBV7-9; j_call: TRBJ2-5; cdr3_aa: CASSSPGQEETQYF; cdr3_nt: TGTGCCAGCAGCTCCCCGGGACAAGAAGAGACCCAGTACTTC
d_call: -; clone_size: few; v_call: TRBV12-5; j_call: TRBJ1-1; cdr3_aa: CASGLGAEAFF; cdr3_nt: TGTGCTAGTGGTTTGGGAGCTGAAGCTTTCTTT
d_call: TRBD2; clone_size: -; v_call: TRBV7-9; j_call: TRBJ2-2; cdr3_aa: CASSAGLAGGLVGTGELFF; cdr3_nt: TGTGCCAGCAGCGCCGGACTAGCGGGAGGTCTAGTCGGCACCGGGGAGCTGTTTTTT
d_call: -; clone_size: -; v_call: TRBV3-1/TRBV3-2; j_call: TRBJ1-3; cdr3_aa: CASSQVITDSGNTIYF; cdr3_nt: TGTGCCAGCAGCCAAGTAATAACGGATTCTGGAAACACCATATATTTT
d_call: -; clone_size: few; v_call: TRBV4-3; j_call: TRBJ1-1; cdr3_aa: CASSQFRQVMNTEAFF; cdr3_nt: TGCGCCAGCAGCCAATTCCGACAGGTCATGAACACTGAAGCTTTCTTT
d_call: -; clone_size: -; v_call: TRBV5-8; j_call: TRBJ1-5; cdr3_aa: CASSFRTENQPQHF; cdr3_nt: TGTGCCAGCAGCTTTCGGACAGAAAATCAGCCCCAGCATTTT
d_call: -; clone_size: -; v_call: TRBV5-6; j_call: TRBJ2-7; cdr3_aa: CASSYGTASYEQYF; cdr3_nt: TGTGCCAGCAGCTACGGGACGGCATCCTACGAGCAGTACTTC
d_call: -; clone_size: -; v_call: TRBV7-9; j_call: TRBJ1-5; cdr3_aa: CASSQYSNQPQHF; cdr3_nt: TGTGCCAGCAGCCAATATAGCAATCAGCCCCAGCATTTT
d_call: -; clone_size: -; v_call: TRBV12-3/TRBV12-4; j_call: TRBJ1-5; cdr3_aa: CASSPQHGQPQHF; cdr3_nt: TGTGCCAGCAGTCCTCAACATGGACAGCCCCAGCATTTT
d_call: -; clone_size: -; v_call: TRBV27; j_call: TRBJ2-1; cdr3_aa: CASSSIDRTLMNEQFF; cdr3_nt: TGTGCCAGCAGTTCCATTGACAGGACGCTGATGAATGAGCAGTTCTTC
d_call: TRBD2; clone_size: -; v_call: TRBV5-1; j_call: TRBJ2-2; cdr3_aa: CASSPGLAGSGELFF; cdr3_nt: TGCGCCAGCAGCCCGGGACTAGCGGGGTCCGGGGAGCTGTTTTTT